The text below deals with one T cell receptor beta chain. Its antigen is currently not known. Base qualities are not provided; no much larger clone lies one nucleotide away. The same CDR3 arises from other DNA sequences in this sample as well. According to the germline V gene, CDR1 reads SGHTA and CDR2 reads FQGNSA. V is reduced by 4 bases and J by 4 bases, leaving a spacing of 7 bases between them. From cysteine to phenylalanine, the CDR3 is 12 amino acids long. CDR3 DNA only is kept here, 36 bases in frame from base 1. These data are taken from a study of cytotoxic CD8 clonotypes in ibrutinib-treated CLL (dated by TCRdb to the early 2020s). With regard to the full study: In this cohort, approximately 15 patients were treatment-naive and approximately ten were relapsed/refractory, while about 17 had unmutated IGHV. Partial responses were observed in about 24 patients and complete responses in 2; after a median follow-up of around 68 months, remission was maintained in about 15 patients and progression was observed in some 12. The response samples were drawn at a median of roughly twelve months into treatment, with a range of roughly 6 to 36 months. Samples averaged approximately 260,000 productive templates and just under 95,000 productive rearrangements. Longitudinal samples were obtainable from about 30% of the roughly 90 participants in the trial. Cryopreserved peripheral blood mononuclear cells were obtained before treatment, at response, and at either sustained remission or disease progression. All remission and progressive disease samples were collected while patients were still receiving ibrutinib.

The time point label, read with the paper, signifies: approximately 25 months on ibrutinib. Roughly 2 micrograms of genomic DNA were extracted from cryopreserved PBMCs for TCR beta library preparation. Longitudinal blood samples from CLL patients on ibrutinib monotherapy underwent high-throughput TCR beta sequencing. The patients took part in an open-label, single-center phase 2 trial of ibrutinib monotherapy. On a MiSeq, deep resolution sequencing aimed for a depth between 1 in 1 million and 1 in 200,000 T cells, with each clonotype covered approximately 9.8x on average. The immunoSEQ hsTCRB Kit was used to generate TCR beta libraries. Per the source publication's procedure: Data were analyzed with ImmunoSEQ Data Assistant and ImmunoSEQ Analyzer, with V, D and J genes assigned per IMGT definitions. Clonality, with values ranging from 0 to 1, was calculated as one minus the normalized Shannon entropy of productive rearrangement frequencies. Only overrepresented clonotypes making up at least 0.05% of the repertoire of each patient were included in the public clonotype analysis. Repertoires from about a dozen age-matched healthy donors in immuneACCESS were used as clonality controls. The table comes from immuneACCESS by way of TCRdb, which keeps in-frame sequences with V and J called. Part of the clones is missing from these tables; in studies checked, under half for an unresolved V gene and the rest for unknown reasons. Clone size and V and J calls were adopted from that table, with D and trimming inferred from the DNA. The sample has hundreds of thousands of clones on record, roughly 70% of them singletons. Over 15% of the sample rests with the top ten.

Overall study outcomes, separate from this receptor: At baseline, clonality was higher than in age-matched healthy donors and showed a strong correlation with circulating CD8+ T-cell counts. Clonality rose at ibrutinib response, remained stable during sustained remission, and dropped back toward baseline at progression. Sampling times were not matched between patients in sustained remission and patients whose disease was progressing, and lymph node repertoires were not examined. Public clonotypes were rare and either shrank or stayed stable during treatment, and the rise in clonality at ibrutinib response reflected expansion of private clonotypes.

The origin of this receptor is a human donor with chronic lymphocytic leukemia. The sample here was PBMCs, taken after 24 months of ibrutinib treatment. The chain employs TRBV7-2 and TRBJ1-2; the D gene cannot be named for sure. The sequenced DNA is TGTGCCAGCAGCTCCGGCGGCTATGGCTACACCTTC. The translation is CASSSGGYGYTF.